This T cell receptor (beta chain) was identified during a study of cytomegalovirus exposure and HLA in healthy donors. PCR used 60 Vbeta primers and 13 Jbeta primers. Assay: immunoSEQ multiplex PCR; the TCRdb copy retains only in-frame clones and omits some. The table shows over 150,000 clones, with roughly 80% occurring only once. Trimming removed 1 base at V and 4 bases at J, with 7 bases between. This CDR3 is 13 amino acids long. Germline lookup yields CDR1 LGHNA and CDR2 YSLEER. This clonotype originated in a man between 25 and 39 years old in good health and CMV-seropositive. This sequence joins TRBV4-3 and TRBJ2-5; a weak D match, TRBD2 (5 bases). The sequenced material came from PBMCs. The DNA for the CDR3 is TGCGCCAGCAGCCAAGCCCGGGGAGAGACCCAGTACTTC. Its translation: CASSQARGETQYF.